This T cell receptor beta chain was profiled in a study of spatial heterogeneity in lung cancer. V was clipped by 5 bases and J by 3 bases; unmatched bases: 18. CDR1 and CDR2 from the germline V gene are MDHEN and SYDVKM. The CDR3 sequence is 19 residues long. Overall study findings and caveats: Resection saw ubiquitous expanded tumor TCRs appear in blood more than follow-up did.

Ten or more counts support this clonotype. Its antigen is still unknown. Unique molecular identifiers tagged every individual TCR cDNA molecule. TCRdb reanalysed the 5' RACE reads using MiXCR and keeps one entry per CDR3 protein. The sample consists of 10,000 to 15,000 distinct CDR3 sequences, 3.5% to 4% of them appearing once. Time point described: sample taken at primary tumor resection. From tumor, nontumor lung or frozen PBMC, whole RNA was taken unsorted for sequencing. This TCR was sampled from a male donor with early-stage non-small cell lung cancer. The chain couples TRBV28 to TRBJ2-7, with 11 bases identical to TRBD2. Here the sequenced sample was PBMCs, taken at surgery. This CDR3 reads CASSTTFGARLAGFYEQYF. The CDR3 DNA reads TGTGCCAGCAGTACAACATTCGGCGCCAGACTAGCGGGGTTCTACGAGCAGTACTTC.